This TCR beta chain was observed in a study of human T cells and chemical hapten exposure. This clonotype was seen only a few times. Germline and junction disagree at one end, which may indicate a read error. Individual cDNA molecules each carried unique molecular identifiers attached by the library. TCRdb itself ran the RACE reads through MiXCR, one entry per CDR3 protein. Of under 400,000 distinct CDR3 sequences listed, 4% to 6% were seen once; the top ten hold approximately 2.4%. Time point meaning: pre-sensitization, week 0. Noted treatment: therapeutic diphenylcyclopropenone sensitization with weekly scalp DPC. The CDR3 is 13 amino acids. Germline values: CDR1 SGHAT, CDR2 FQNNGV.

Sample: whole blood, taken in connection with sensitization to the hapten diphenylcyclopropenone (DPC). The chain joins TRBV11-2 to TRBJ2-3, with 8 nucleotides matching TRBD1. This TCR came from a woman aged 50 to 60 with alopecia areata. Some clones in this sample may be carry-over from other donors' samples. CDR3 in amino acids: CASSFPTGGARNF. The CDR3 DNA follows: TGTGCCAGCAGCTTCCCAACAGGGGGAGCCAGGAATTTT.